The 23 T cell receptor beta chains below were found in one sample sequenced in a study of blood T cell repertoires in COVID-19. The repertoire was sequenced with immunoSEQ multiplex PCR; TCRdb's copy has only in-frame clones and lacks some. The sample includes hundreds of thousands of clones, 70% to 85% of them seen just once. The specimen sequenced was peripheral blood. The receptors originated from an elderly woman with acute or convalescent COVID-19.

The chain has TRBV27 and TRBJ2-1, with 15 bases identical to TRBD2. CDR1 is MNHEY, CDR2 SMNVEV, per germline (reference sequence). This CDR3 is 17 amino acids long. Trimming cost V 5 bases and J 2 bases; bases outside gene matches: 4. CDR3 nucleotides: TGTGCCAGCAGTCGGACTAGCGGGGGGGCTGCCTACAATGAGCAGTTCTTC. It translates to CASSRTSGGAAYNEQFF.

The genes are TRBV2 and TRBJ2-7; D is uncertain. Germline CDR1 reads SNHLY; CDR2 reads FYNNEI. The CDR3 spans 12 residues. The V end lost 5 bases, the J end lost 0 bases, and 5 bases lay between the germline ends. CDR3 nucleotide sequence: TGTGCCAGCAGTTTCAGCTCCTACGAGCAGTACTTC. Protein product: CASSFSSYEQYF.

The V and J genes are TRBV5-1 and TRBJ2-5; a weak D match, TRBD1 (6 bases). Trimming took off 4 bases at V and 5 bases at J, with 18 bases between the two ends. Germline V gene data show CDR1 as SGHRS and CDR2 as YFSETQ. The CDR3 contains 15 residues. CDR3 bases: TGCGCCAGCAGCCCAACACAGGGCGGATTGGAGACCCAGTACTTC. Protein sequence: CASSPTQGGLETQYF. Full variable domain (rest looked up from reference TRBV5-1 and TRBJ2-5): KAGVTQTPRYLIKTRGQQVTLSCSPISGHRSVSWYQQTPGQGLQFLFEYFSETQRNKGNFPGRFSGRQFSNSRSEMNVSTLELGDSALYLCASSPTQGGLETQYFGPGTRLLVL.

The chain links TRBV21-1 to TRBJ1-2; the listed D gene, TRBD1, was not tested against the DNA. TRBV21-1 is a documented pseudogene. This CDR3 has 15 residues. In nucleotides, the CDR3 is TGTGCCAGCAGCCTGGACAGGGGGATATGGTATGGCTACACCTTC. This codes for CASSLDRGIWYGYTF.

This chain links TRBV10-3 with TRBJ2-3; 14 bases agree with TRBD2. CDR3 length: 15 residues. J was trimmed by 6 bases and V by 6 bases; bases with no gene match: 5. Germline V gene sequence: CDR1 ENHRY, CDR2 SYGVKD. The CDR3 region is CAISSGLAGADTQYF. The CDR3 nucleotides are TGTGCCATCAGCTCGGGACTAGCGGGGGCTGATACGCAGTATTTT.

The rearrangement joins TRBV9 to TRBJ1-6, with 8 bases fitting TRBD1. V was clipped by 3 bases and J by 10 bases; unmatched bases: 6. Germline V gene lookup returns CDR1 SGDLS and CDR2 YYNGEE. This CDR3 is 14 amino acids long. The CDR3 here is CASSGQGHGSPLHF. The CDR3 nucleotides are TGTGCCAGCAGCGGACAGGGGCACGGCTCACCCCTCCACTTT.

The V gene is TRBV7-2, the J gene TRBJ1-4; 8 bases align to TRBD1. The CDR3 sequence is 17 residues long. The germline V gene has CDR1 SGHTA and CDR2 FQGNSA. The V segment lost 2 bases and the J segment 1 base; nucleotides outside the gene matches: 6. The CDR3 DNA is TGTGCCAGCAGCTTACGGACAGGGTCGAAAACTAATGAAAAACTGTTTTTT. Its translation is CASSLRTGSKTNEKLFF.

This rearrangement joins TRBV3-1 (or the pseudogene TRBV3-2) to TRBJ1-1, with D possibly TRBD1 on 6 matching bases. With 4 bases removed from V and 5 bases from J, the gap between germline ends came to 17 bases. The CDR3 length is 15 residues. In germline, CDR1 is LGHDT, CDR2 YNNKEL (reference sequence). DNA of the CDR3: TGTGCCAGCAGCCCCCGGGGGGCGCGGTTTACTGAAGCTTTCTTT. It is translated as CASSPRGARFTEAFF.

This chain uses TRBV6-1 with TRBJ2-7, with 10 bases lining up with TRBD2. The CDR3 contains 15 residues. With V trimmed by 2 bases and J by 1 base, 2 bases remained unmatched. Germline V gene data show CDR1 as MNHNS and CDR2 as SASEGT. The CDR3 DNA reads as TGTGCCAGCAGTGAACTAGCGGGGGTGTCCTACGAGCAGTACTTC. Translation gives CASSELAGVSYEQYF.

V usage is TRBV5-1 and J usage is TRBJ2-3; weak D call: TRBD1 (5 bases). Per the germline V gene, CDR1 is SGHRS and CDR2 is YFSETQ. The CDR3 extends over 14 amino acids. The germline V and J ends were trimmed by 4 bases and 0 bases, with 9 bases remaining between them. The CDR3 nucleotides read TGCGCCAGCAGCACCGGACAAAGCACAGATACGCAGTATTTT. Translated: CASSTGQSTDTQYF.

This clone was seen a handful of times. V usage is TRBV24-1 and J usage is TRBJ1-2; D not certain. V was shortened by 10 bases and J by 6 bases, with 8 bases between the two germline ends. The V gene's germline CDR1 is KGHDR and CDR2 SFDVKD. The CDR3 runs 10 residues. The CDR3 coding sequence is TGTGCCACGGAGTTCGATGGCTACACCTTC. The encoded protein is CATEFDGYTF.

V and J are TRBV12-3 or TRBV12-4 and TRBJ1-1; perhaps TRBD1 as D (6 bases). The CDR3 has 13 amino acids. V lost 7 bases and J lost 3, with 12 bases in between. The CDR3 spells CASTLGGDTEAFF. In DNA, the CDR3 is TGTGCCAGCACCCTAGGGGGGGACACTGAAGCTTTCTTT.

The chain couples TRBV28 to TRBJ1-3; 8 nucleotides line up with TRBD1. Germline values: CDR1 MDHEN, CDR2 SYDVKM. With V trimmed by 5 bases and J by 2 bases, 14 bases remained unmatched. The CDR3 runs 18 residues. CDR3 nucleotides: TGTGCCAGCAGTCCAGGACAGGGCGGATGGGTGGCTGGAAACACCATATATTTT. It translates to CASSPGQGGWVAGNTIYF.

The chain combines TRBV27 with TRBJ2-2; tentatively, D is TRBD2 (6 bases). This CDR3 has 18 amino acids. V was clipped by 7 bases and J by 6 bases, with 27 bases between them. Germline CDR1 and CDR2: MNHEY and SMNVEV (reference sequence). CDR3 sequence reads: CASTPRGPGSSGAGELFF. The CDR3 nucleotides are TGTGCCAGCACCCCGAGGGGTCCCGGGAGCAGTGGGGCCGGGGAGCTGTTTTTT.

The rearrangement joins TRBV7-9 to TRBJ1-4; 7 bases agree with TRBD1. With V trimmed by 2 bases and J by 7 bases, 4 bases remained unmatched. The germline V gene has CDR1 SEHNR and CDR2 FQNEAQ (reference sequence). The CDR3 loop spans 14 amino acids. This chain's CDR3 is CASSLTGAIEKLFF. Here the CDR3 DNA reads TGTGCCAGCAGCTTAACAGGGGCGATTGAAAAACTGTTTTTT.

This rearrangement joins TRBV2 to TRBJ2-1; a weak D match, TRBD2 (6 bases). CDR1 is SNHLY, CDR2 FYNNEI, per germline. The CDR3 runs to 13 residues. V lost 8 bases and J 10 bases, leaving 18 bases between the germline ends. The CDR3 coding sequence is TGTGCCAGCGTTATGGCCCGACTAGGAGAGCAGTTCTTC. This translates into CASVMARLGEQFF.

This chain links TRBV2 with TRBJ1-1; D may be TRBD1 (6 bases). V lost 7 bases, J lost 0 bases, and 24 bases lay in between. The CDR3 extends over 18 amino acids. Germline CDR1 and CDR2: SNHLY and FYNNEI. As DNA, the CDR3 is TGTGCCAGCACCCTAAACAGGGAAATGGGGATCTTGAACACTGAAGCTTTCTTT. Protein sequence: CASTLNREMGILNTEAFF.

The table lists this clone with a few counts. The genes are TRBV19 and TRBJ2-6; 11 nucleotides match TRBD1. J lost 0 bases, V lost 7 bases, and 8 bases had no gene match. The CDR3 sequence is 18 residues long. CDR1 and CDR2 (germline): LNHDA, SQIVND (reference sequence). Written as DNA, the CDR3 is TGTGCCAGTACCCCGGACAGGGGGCTCCTCTCTGGGGCCAACGTCCTGACTTTC. It yields the protein CASTPDRGLLSGANVLTF. Complete variable domain (other parts from reference TRBV19 and TRBJ2-6): DGGITQSPKYLFRKEGQNVTLSCEQNLNHDAMYWYRQDPGQGLRLIYYSQIVNDFQKGDIAEGYSVSREKKESFPLTVTSAQKNPTAFYLCASTPDRGLLSGANVLTFGAGSRLTVL.

The chain has TRBV6-6 and TRBJ2-7; D gene ambiguous. V was clipped by 5 bases and J by 2 bases, with 7 bases between them. The CDR3 totals 12 residues. CDR1 and CDR2 from the germline V gene are MNHNY and SVGAGI (reference sequence). CDR3 bases: TGTGCCAGCAGTCCCGACACCTACGAGCAGTACTTC. Protein: CASSPDTYEQYF.

J is TRBJ1-4 and V is TRBV7-9, with D perhaps TRBD1 (6 bases). Germline CDR1 is SEHNR and CDR2 is FQNEAQ (reference sequence). The V end lost 4 bases, the J end lost 5 bases, and 17 bases lay between the germline ends. This CDR3 region has 16 residues. The CDR3 loop is CASSSQGGGYNEKLFF. CDR3 bases: TGTGCCAGCAGCTCACAGGGCGGGGGATACAATGAAAAACTGTTTTTT.

The chain uses TRBV6-6 and TRBJ1-1; weak D call: TRBD1 (5 bases). Germline V gene lookup returns CDR1 MNHNY and CDR2 SVGAGI (reference sequence). Trimming pared 5 bases from V and 3 bases from J, leaving 10 bases between. This CDR3 has 13 amino acids. The CDR3 coding sequence is TGTGCCAGCAGTCAGGCAGGGTACACTGAAGCTTTCTTT. Residues: CASSQAGYTEAFF.

This chain connects TRBV6-1 to TRBJ1-6, with TRBD1 matching over 8 bases. The CDR3 has 17 residues. CDR1 and CDR2 (germline): MNHNS, SASEGT. J was trimmed by 6 bases and V by 4 bases; bases with no gene match: 11. DNA of the CDR3: TGTGCCAGCAGTGGACGTCGGGACAGGATCGGTAATTCACCCCTCCACTTT. This translates into CASSGRRDRIGNSPLHF.

V usage is TRBV6-4 and J usage is TRBJ1-6; 8 bases map to TRBD1. V was clipped by 4 bases and J by 6 bases; unmatched bases: 5. The CDR3 sequence is 15 residues long. Germline assignment: CDR1 MRHNA and CDR2 SNTAGT. The chain's CDR3 is CASSVQGAGNSPLHF. The CDR3 nucleotides read TGTGCCAGCAGTGTCCAGGGGGCTGGTAATTCACCCCTCCACTTT.